These 8 T cell receptor beta chains were sequenced from one sample in a study of blood T cell repertoires in COVID-19. The repertoire was sequenced with immunoSEQ multiplex PCR; TCRdb's copy has only in-frame clones and lacks some. The table has about 200,000 clones, around nine tenths seen once; the top ten hold less than 7.5%. Sequencing was done on a sample of peripheral blood. Every receptor here comes from a middle-aged woman who had recovered from COVID-19.

The chain combines TRBV6-1 with TRBJ2-4; maybe TRBD1 (5 bases). V lost 1 base to trimming and J lost 0 bases, with 19 bases between them. CDR1 and CDR2 from the germline V gene are MNHNS and SASEGT. This CDR3 has 19 amino acids. The CDR3, as DNA: TGTGCCAGCAGTGAAGTCAAGGGTGAGGCAGGGTTAGCCAAAAACATTCAGTACTTC. Encoded protein: CASSEVKGEAGLAKNIQYF.

This rearrangement joins TRBV28 to TRBJ1-1, with D unclear. The CDR3 sequence is 12 residues long. V lost 6 bases to trimming and J lost 0 bases, with 5 bases between them. The germline V gene encodes CDR1 MDHEN and CDR2 SYDVKM. CDR3 protein: CASSDMNTEAFF. The CDR3 nucleotides read TGTGCCAGCAGCGACATGAACACTGAAGCTTTCTTT. The whole variable domain, filled in from reference TRBV28 and TRBJ1-1, reads DVKVTQSSRYLVKRTGEKVFLECVQDMDHENMFWYRQDPGLGLRLIYFSYDVKMKEKGDIPEGYSVSREKKERFSLILESASTNQTSMYLCASSDMNTEAFFGQGTRLTVV.

The J gene is TRBJ2-1, the V gene TRBV4-2; TRBD2 matches at 15 bases. CDR1 LGHNA and CDR2 YNFKEQ come from the germline V gene. The V and J ends lost 4 bases and 8 bases, in that order; junction bases with no gene match: 6. The length of the CDR3 is 16 residues. The CDR3: CASSRGTSGRWDEQFF. DNA for the CDR3: TGTGCCAGCAGCCGAGGGACTAGCGGGAGGTGGGATGAGCAGTTCTTC.

This clone was counted a few times. This chain joins TRBV7-9 and TRBJ2-5; TRBD2 matches at 9 bases. V shed 5 bases, J shed 1 base, and the junction held 5 bases outside the gene matches. This CDR3 has 15 amino acids. Germline V gene lookup returns CDR1 SEHNR and CDR2 FQNEAQ (reference sequence). CDR3 region: CASSPGTSFQETQYF. The CDR3 DNA is TGTGCCAGCAGCCCGGGGACTAGCTTCCAAGAGACCCAGTACTTC. Looking up the rest from reference TRBV7-9 and TRBJ2-5 gives the full variable domain: DTGVSQNPRHKITKRGQNVTFRCDPISEHNRLYWYRQTLGQGPEFLTYFQNEAQLEKSRLLSDRFSAERPKGSFSTLEIQRTEQGDSAMYLCASSPGTSFQETQYFGPGTRLLVL.

The chain uses TRBV7-9 and TRBJ1-1, with 7 bases aligning to TRBD1. Germline V gives CDR1 SEHNR, CDR2 FQNEAQ (reference sequence). V lost 1 base, J lost 11 bases, and 7 bases stayed unmatched. The CDR3 sequence is 13 residues long. The CDR3 sequence is CASSLGGGRGAFF. Here the CDR3 DNA reads TGTGCCAGCAGCTTAGGAGGGGGCCGGGGTGCTTTCTTT.

V gene TRBV30 combines with J gene TRBJ2-5, with D perhaps TRBD2 (5 bases). V was shortened by 1 base and J by 7 bases, with 16 bases between the two germline ends. The CDR3 runs 14 residues. CDR1 GTSNPN and CDR2 SVGIG come from the germline V gene (reference sequence). CDR3 nucleotide sequence: TGTGCCTGGAGTGATGTAGACCTCCGGGGGACCCAGTACTTC. Protein product: CAWSDVDLRGTQYF.

The V gene is TRBV5-6, the J gene TRBJ2-1, with 7 bases lining up with TRBD2. The CDR3 has 19 residues. Per germline, CDR1 SGHDT and CDR2 YYEEEE. Trimming cost V 1 base and J 0 bases; bases outside gene matches: 13. The CDR3 sequence: CASSLSWAGRESSYNEQFF. The CDR3 coding sequence is TGTGCCAGCAGCTTGTCTTGGGCTGGGCGGGAGAGCTCCTACAATGAGCAGTTCTTC.

The chain combines TRBV19 with TRBJ2-1, with 7 bases that match TRBD2. J was trimmed by 4 bases and V by 3 bases; bases with no gene match: 9. The CDR3 contains 16 residues. Germline assignment: CDR1 LNHDA and CDR2 SQIVND (reference sequence). CDR3 DNA: TGTGCCAGTAGTATTCGGGGGGACGCGCCATACAATGAGCAGTTCTTC. Residues: CASSIRGDAPYNEQFF.